This TCR beta chain was retrieved from a study of blood T cell repertoires in COVID-19. Study-wide background: PBMCs, B-cell-depleted T cells, or T cells provided the cDNA or gDNA that made up the material.

Original data processing: Scientists estimated how many nucleated cells there were by amplifying reference gene primers. Repertoires were generated with immunoSEQ multiplex PCR, while TCRdb's copy carries only in-frame clones and drops some. From that table come the V and J calls and clone size; the DNA was used to work out D and trimming. The sample contains approximately 150,000 clones, 78% of which appear only once. The CDR3 has 14 amino acids. The V segment lost 0 bases and the J segment 3 bases; nucleotides outside the gene matches: 0. Germline V gene data show CDR1 as SGHRS and CDR2 as YFSETQ. Sequenced input: peripheral blood. The rearrangement joins TRBV5-1 to TRBJ2-5; 9 bases map to TRBD1. This sequence originates from a woman aged 55-75 years with acute or convalescent COVID-19. The CDR3 loop is CASSLGDREETQYF. The CDR3 DNA reads TGCGCCAGCAGCTTGGGGGACAGGGAAGAGACCCAGTACTTC. The full variable domain, its missing parts supplied by reference TRBV5-1 and TRBJ2-5, is KAGVTQTPRYLIKTRGQQVTLSCSPISGHRSVSWYQQTPGQGLQFLFEYFSETQRNKGNFPGRFSGRQFSNSRSEMNVSTLELGDSALYLCASSLGDREETQYFGPGTRLLVL.